This TCR beta chain stems from a study of regulatory T cells in long-lasting Graves disease. HTBI primers from iRepertoire and Arm-PCR of CDR3 regions yielded the TCR beta libraries. MiXCR, run by TCRdb on the multiplex PCR reads, gives a single entry per CDR3 protein. Among 400,000 to 650,000 distinct CDR3 sequences, roughly 15% were seen once, and the ten largest hold 25%. The CDR3 runs to 17 residues. Trimming took 2 bases from V and 4 from J, leaving 23 bases between them. Germline CDR1 is DFQATT and CDR2 is SNEGSKA (reference sequence). Noted time point: newly diagnosed GD, antithyroid drugs for less than 3 months. PBMCs provided the RNA from which the TCR library was made. Xi'an, China, was home to the endocrinology department that provided patients. This clonotype was seen many times. This same sample was also taken into another study, of T cells in Graves' hyperthyroidism and ophthalmopathy. From that study: First-round RT-PCR of the TCR CDR3 relied on the HTBI primer set. Blood held most thyroid clonotypes expanded above 0.001 frequency.

The receptor's source is a woman in her forties or fifties with Graves disease. The V gene is TRBV20-1, the J gene TRBJ2-5, with D possibly TRBD1 on 5 matching bases. Sequencing was performed on peripheral blood mononuclear cells (PBMCs), taken at new diagnosis, from a patient treated with antithyroid drugs. This chain's CDR3 is CSARPGPGHLGRETQYF. The CDR3 region has the DNA TGCAGTGCTAGACCCGGCCCCGGCCACCTGGGGCGAGAGACCCAGTACTTC.